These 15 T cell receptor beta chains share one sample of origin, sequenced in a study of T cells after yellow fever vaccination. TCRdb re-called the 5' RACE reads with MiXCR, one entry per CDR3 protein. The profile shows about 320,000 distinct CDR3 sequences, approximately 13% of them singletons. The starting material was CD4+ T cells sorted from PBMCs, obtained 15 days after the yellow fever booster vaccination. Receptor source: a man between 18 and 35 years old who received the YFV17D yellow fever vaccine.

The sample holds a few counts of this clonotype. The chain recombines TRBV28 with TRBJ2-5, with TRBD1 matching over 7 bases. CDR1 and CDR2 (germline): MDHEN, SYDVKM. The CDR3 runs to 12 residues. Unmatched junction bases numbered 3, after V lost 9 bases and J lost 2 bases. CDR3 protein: CASRQGQETQYF. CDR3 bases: TGTGCCAGTCGACAGGGACAAGAGACCCAGTACTTC. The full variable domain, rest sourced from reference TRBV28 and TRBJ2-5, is DVKVTQSSRYLVKRTGEKVFLECVQDMDHENMFWYRQDPGLGLRLIYFSYDVKMKEKGDIPEGYSVSREKKERFSLILESASTNQTSMYLCASRQGQETQYFGPGTRLLVL.

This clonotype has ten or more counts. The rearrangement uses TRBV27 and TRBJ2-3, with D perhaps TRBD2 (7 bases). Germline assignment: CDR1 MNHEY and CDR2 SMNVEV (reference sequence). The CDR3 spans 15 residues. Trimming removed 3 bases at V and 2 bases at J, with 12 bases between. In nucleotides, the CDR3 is TGTGCCAGCAGTTTTGAGGGGGGGATCACAGATACGCAGTATTTT. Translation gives CASSFEGGITDTQYF.

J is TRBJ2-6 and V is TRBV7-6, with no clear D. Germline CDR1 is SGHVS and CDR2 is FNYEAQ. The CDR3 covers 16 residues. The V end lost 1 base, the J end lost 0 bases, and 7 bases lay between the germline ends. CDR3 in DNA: TGTGCCAGCAGCTTAGAAACGGACTCTGGGGCCAACGTCCTGACTTTC. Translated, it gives CASSLETDSGANVLTF.

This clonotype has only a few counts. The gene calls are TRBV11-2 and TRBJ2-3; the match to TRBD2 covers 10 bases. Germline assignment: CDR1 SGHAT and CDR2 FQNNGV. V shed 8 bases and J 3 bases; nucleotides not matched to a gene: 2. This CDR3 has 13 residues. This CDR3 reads CASQGLATDTQYF. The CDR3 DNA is TGTGCCAGCCAGGGACTAGCGACAGATACGCAGTATTTT.

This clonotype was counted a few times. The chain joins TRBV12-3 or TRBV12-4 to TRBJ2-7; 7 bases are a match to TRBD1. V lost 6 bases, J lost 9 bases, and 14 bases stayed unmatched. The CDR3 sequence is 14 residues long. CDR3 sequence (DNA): TGTGCCAGCAGCCCGGGACAGACCCCCGGTGGGCAGTACTTC. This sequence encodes CASSPGQTPGGQYF.

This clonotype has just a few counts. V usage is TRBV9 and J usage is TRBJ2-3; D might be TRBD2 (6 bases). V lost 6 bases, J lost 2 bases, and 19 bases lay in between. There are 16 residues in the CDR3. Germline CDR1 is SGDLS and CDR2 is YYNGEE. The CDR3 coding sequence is TGTGCCAGCACTCTTCCGGGGGTTGGAGACACAGATACGCAGTATTTT. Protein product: CASTLPGVGDTDTQYF.

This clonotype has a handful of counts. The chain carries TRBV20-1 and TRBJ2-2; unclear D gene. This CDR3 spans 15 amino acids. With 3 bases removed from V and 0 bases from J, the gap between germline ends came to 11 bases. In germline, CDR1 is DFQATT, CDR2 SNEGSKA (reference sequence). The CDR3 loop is CSARVGAANTGELFF. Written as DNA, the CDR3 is TGCAGTGCTAGGGTAGGCGCCGCGAACACCGGGGAGCTGTTTTTT.

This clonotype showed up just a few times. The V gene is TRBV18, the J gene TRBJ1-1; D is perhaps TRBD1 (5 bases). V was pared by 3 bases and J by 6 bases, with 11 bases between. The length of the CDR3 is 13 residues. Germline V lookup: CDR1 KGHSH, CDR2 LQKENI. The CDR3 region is CASSPTQGSEAFF. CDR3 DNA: TGTGCCAGCTCACCGACCCAGGGATCTGAAGCTTTCTTT.

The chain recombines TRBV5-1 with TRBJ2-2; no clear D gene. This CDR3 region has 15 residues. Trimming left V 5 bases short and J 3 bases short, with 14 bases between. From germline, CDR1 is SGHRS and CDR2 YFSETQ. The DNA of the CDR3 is TGCGCCAGCAGGGGGATAGGGTCTTACACCGGGGAGCTGTTTTTT. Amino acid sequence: CASRGIGSYTGELFF.

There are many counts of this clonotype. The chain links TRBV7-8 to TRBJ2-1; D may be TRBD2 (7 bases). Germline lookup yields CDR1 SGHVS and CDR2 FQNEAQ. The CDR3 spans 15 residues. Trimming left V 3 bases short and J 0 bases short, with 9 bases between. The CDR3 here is CASSFRGASYNEQFF. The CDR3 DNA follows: TGTGCCAGCAGCTTTCGGGGGGCCTCCTACAATGAGCAGTTCTTC.

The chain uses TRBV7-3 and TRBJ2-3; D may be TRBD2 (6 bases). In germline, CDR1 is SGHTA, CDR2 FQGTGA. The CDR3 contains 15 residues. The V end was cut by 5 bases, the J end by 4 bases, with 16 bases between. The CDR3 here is CASSPPGVGPDTQYF. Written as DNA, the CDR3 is TGTGCCAGCAGCCCGCCGGGGGTGGGCCCAGATACGCAGTATTTT.

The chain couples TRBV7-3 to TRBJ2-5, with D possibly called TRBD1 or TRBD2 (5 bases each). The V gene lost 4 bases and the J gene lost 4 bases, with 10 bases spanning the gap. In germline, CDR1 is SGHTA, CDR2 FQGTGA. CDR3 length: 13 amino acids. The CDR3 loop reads CASSSTRGETQYF. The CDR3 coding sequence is TGTGCCAGCAGCTCTACTAGGGGAGAGACCCAGTACTTC.

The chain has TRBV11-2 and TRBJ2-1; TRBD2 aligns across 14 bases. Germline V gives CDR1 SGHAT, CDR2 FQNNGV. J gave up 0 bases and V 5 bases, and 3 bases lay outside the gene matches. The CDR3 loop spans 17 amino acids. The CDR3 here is CASSLGTSGSSYNEQFF. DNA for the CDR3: TGTGCCAGCAGCCTCGGGACTAGCGGGAGCTCCTACAATGAGCAGTTCTTC.

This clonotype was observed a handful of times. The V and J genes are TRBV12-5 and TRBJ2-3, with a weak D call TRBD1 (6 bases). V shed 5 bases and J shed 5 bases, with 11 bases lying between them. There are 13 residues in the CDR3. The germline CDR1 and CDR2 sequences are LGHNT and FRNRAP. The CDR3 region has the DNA TGTGCTAGTGGTCCGGACAGCTTAGATACGCAGTATTTT. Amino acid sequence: CASGPDSLDTQYF.

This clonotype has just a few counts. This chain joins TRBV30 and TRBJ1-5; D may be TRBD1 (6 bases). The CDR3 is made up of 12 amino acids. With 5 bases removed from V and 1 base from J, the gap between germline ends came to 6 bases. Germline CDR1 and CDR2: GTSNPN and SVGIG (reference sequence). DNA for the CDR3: TGTGCCTGGGGACAGAGCAATCAGCCCCAGCATTTT. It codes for CAWGQSNQPQHF.